This record looks at one TCR beta chain sequence and its context. Its antigen is unknown. Expansion of antigen-specific CD4+ T cells with viral peptide pools was carried out by the ViraFEST assay before sequencing. Subsequent to a culture period of more than 8 days, CD4+ T cells were isolated. In the vaccine recipients, nucleocapsid antibodies were negative and there was no prior SARS-CoV-2 infection. Cultures of under 2.5 million PBMC per well contained approximately 10 IU/ml IL-2 plus 10 ug/ml peptides. Trimming left V 4 bases short and J 3 bases short, with 4 bases between. This CDR3 has 12 residues. CDR1 SEHNR and CDR2 FQNEAQ come from the germline V gene (reference sequence). The data belong to a study of vaccination effects on CD4 cells after COVID-19. General study findings and limits: Healthy vaccinees had only 1 of 255 vaccine-induced clones cross-react with common cold coronaviruses. Both infection-induced and vaccine-induced clones contracted markedly at late post-vaccination timepoints.

Assay: immunoSEQ multiplex PCR; the TCRdb copy retains only in-frame clones and omits some. Found here are roughly 25,000 clones, 74% of them singletons; the top ten hold 2.5% to 4%. The chain uses TRBV7-9 and TRBJ2-1; D not certain. The sequence came from a human donor who received a COVID-19 vaccine. The sequencing used CD4+ T cells from PBMCs cultured with SARS-CoV-2 spike peptides, collected before COVID-19 vaccination. The chain's CDR3 is CASSWDYNEQFF. CDR3 DNA sequence: TGTGCCAGCAGCTGGGACTACAATGAGCAGTTCTTC.